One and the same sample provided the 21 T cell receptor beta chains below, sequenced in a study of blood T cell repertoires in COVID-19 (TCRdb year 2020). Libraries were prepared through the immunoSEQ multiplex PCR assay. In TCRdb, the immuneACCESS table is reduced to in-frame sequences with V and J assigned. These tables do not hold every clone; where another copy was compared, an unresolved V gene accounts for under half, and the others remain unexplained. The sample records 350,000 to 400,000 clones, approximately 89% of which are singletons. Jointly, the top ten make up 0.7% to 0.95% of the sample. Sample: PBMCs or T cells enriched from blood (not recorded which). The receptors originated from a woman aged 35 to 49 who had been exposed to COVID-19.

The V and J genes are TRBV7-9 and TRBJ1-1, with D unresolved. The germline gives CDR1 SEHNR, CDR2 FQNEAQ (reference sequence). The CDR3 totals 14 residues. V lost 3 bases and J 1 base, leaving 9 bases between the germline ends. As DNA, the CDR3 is TGTGCCAGCAGCTTTCTTGGAGCGAACACTGAAGCTTTCTTT. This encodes CASSFLGANTEAFF.

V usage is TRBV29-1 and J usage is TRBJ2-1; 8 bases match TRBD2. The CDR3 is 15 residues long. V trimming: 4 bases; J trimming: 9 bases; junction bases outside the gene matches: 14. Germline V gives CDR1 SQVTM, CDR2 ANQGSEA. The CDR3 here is CSVVSRGVPPGEQFF. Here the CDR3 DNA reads TGCAGCGTTGTCTCGCGGGGGGTCCCCCCGGGTGAGCAGTTCTTC.

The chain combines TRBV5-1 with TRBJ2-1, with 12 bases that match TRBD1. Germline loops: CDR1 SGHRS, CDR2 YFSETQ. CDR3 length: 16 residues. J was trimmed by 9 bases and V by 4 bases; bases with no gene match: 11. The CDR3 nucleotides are TGCGCCAGCAGCCCTAACCGGGACAGGGGGCTCGGTGAGCAGTTCTTC. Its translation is CASSPNRDRGLGEQFF.

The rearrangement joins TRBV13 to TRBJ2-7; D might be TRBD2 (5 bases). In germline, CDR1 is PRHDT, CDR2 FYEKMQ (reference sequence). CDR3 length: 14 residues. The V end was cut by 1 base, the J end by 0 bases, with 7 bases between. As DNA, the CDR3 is TGTGCCAGCAGCTTAGTGGGGAGCTCCTACGAGCAGTACTTC. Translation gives CASSLVGSSYEQYF.

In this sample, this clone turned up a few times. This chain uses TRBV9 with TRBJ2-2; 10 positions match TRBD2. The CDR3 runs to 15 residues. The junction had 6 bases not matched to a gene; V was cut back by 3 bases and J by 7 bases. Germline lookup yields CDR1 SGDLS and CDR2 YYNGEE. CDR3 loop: CASSGGLAILGELFF. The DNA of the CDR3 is TGTGCCAGCAGCGGGGGACTAGCGATTCTCGGGGAGCTGTTTTTT.

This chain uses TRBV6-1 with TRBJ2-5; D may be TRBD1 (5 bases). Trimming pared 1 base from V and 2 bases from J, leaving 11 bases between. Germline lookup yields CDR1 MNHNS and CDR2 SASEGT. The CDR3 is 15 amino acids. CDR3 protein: CASSEEAGRQETQYF. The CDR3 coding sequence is TGTGCCAGCAGTGAAGAGGCAGGGCGACAAGAGACCCAGTACTTC.

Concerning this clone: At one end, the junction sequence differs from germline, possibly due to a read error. CDR3 amino acids: CASSLGGGAYYGYTF. The DNA for the CDR3 is TGTGCCAGCAGTTTAGGTGGGGGCGCGTACTATGGCTACACCTTC. The V and J genes are TRBV7-9 and TRBJ1-2; D may be TRBD1 (6 bases). CDR1 is SEHNR, CDR2 FQNEAQ, per germline (reference sequence). This CDR3 is 15 amino acids long.

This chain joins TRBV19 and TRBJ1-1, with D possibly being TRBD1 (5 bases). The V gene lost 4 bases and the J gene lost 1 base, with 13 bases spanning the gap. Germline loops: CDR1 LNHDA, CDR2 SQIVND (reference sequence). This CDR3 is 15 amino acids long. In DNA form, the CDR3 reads TGTGCCAGTAGTACCCAAAGGACACAGAACACTGAAGCTTTCTTT. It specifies CASSTQRTQNTEAFF.

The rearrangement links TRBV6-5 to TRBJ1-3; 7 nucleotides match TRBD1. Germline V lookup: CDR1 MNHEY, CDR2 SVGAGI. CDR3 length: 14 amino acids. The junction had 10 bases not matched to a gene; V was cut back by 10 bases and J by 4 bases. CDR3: CATRDRQRGNTIYF. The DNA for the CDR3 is TGTGCCACCCGGGACAGACAGAGAGGAAACACCATATATTTT.

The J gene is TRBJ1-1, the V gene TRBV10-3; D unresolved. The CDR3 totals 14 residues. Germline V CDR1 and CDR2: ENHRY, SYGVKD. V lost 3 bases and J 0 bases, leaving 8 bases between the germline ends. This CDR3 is CAISEPGMNTEAFF. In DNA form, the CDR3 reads TGTGCCATCAGTGAACCGGGGATGAACACTGAAGCTTTCTTT.

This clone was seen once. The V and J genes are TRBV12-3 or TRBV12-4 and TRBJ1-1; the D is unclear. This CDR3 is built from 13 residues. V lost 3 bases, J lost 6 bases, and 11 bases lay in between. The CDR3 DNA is TGTGCCAGCAGTTTCCGAGGGCTCTCTGAAGCTTTCTTT. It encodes CASSFRGLSEAFF.

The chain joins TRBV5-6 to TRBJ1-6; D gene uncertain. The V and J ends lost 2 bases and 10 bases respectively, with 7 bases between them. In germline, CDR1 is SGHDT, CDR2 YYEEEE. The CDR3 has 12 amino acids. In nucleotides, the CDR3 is TGTGCCAGCAGCTTAGGCAGGTCACCCCTCCACTTT. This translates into CASSLGRSPLHF. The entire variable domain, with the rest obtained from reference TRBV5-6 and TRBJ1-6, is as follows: DAGVTQSPTHLIKTRGQQVTLRCSPKSGHDTVSWYQQALGQGPQFIFQYYEEEERQRGNFPDRFSGHQFPNYSSELNVNALLLGDSALYLCASSLGRSPLHFGNGTRLTVT.

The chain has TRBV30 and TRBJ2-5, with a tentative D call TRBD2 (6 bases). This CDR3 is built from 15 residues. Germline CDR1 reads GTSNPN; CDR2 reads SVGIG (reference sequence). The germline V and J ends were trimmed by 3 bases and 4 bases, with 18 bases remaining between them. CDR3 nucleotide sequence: TGTGCCTGGAGGGGGATCGGGCGGGGTGGAGAGACCCAGTACTTC. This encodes CAWRGIGRGGETQYF.

CDR3 DNA: TGCGCCAGCAGCCACCGATGGGACAGGAAGCCCTACGAGCAGTACTTC. It specifies CASSHRWDRKPYEQYF. The V and J genes are TRBV4-1 and TRBJ2-7, with 8 bases matching TRBD1. CDR3 length: 16 residues. J was trimmed by 2 bases and V by 3 bases; bases with no gene match: 9. Germline V gene sequence: CDR1 MGHRA, CDR2 YSYEKL.

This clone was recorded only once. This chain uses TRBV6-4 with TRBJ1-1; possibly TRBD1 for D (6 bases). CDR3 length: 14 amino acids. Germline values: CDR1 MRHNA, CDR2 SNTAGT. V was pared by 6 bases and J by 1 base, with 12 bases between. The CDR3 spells CASRPGAANTEAFF. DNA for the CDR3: TGTGCCAGCAGACCAGGGGCAGCGAACACTGAAGCTTTCTTT.

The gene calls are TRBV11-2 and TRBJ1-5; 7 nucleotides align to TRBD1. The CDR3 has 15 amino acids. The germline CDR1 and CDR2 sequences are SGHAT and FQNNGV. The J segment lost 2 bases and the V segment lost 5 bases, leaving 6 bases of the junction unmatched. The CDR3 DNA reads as TGTGCCAGCAGCCTTGAGGGGGCCCGCAATCAGCCCCAGCATTTT. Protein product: CASSLEGARNQPQHF.

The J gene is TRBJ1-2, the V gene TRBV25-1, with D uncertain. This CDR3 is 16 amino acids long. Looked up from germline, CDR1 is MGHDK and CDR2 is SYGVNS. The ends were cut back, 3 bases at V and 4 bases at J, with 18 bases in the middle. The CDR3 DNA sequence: TGTGCCAGCAGTGATCCTAGGGAGGAATCCTTCTATGGCTACACCTTC. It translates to CASSDPREESFYGYTF.

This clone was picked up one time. The CDR3 spells CASSLDGQFSYEQYF. Here the CDR3 DNA reads TGTGCCAGCAGCTTGGACGGACAGTTCTCCTACGAGCAGTACTTC. The chain links TRBV5-4 to TRBJ2-7; maybe TRBD1 (6 bases). Per germline, CDR1 SGHNT and CDR2 YYREEE (reference sequence). This CDR3 is built from 15 residues. V lost 0 bases and J lost 0, with 10 bases in between.

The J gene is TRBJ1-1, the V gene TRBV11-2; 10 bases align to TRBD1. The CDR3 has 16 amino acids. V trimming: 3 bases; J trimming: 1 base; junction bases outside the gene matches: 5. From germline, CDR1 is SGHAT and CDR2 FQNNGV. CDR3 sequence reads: CASSLRQGARNTEAFF. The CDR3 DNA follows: TGTGCCAGCAGCTTGAGACAGGGGGCTCGGAACACTGAAGCTTTCTTT.

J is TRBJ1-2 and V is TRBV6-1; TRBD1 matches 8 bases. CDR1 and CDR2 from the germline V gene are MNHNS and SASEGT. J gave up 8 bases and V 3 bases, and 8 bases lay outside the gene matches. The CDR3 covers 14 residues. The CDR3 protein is CASSDQGAGNGYTF. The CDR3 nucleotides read TGTGCCAGCAGTGACCAGGGGGCCGGGAACGGCTACACCTTC.

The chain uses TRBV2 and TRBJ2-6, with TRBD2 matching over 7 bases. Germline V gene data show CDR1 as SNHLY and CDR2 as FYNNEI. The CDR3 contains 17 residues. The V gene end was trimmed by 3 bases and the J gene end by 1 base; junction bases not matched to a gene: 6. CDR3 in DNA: TGTGCCAGCAGTGACGGGGGGTTTGGGTCTGGGGCCAACGTCCTGACTTTC. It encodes CASSDGGFGSGANVLTF. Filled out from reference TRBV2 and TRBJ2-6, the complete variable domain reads EPEVTQTPSHQVTQMGQEVILRCVPISNHLYFYWYRQILGQKVEFLVSFYNNEISEKSEIFDDQFSVERPDGSNFTLKIRSTKLEDSAMYFCASSDGGFGSGANVLTFGAGSRLTVL.